This T cell receptor beta chain was identified in a study of OX40 agonist ivuxolimab in advanced cancers. Measured with immunoSEQ multiplex PCR; TCRdb has only the in-frame clones, and not every one. The table includes 90,000 or so clones, roughly nine tenths detected once. V lost 0 bases, J lost 5 bases, and 3 bases stayed unmatched. CDR3 size: 14 residues. Looked up from germline, CDR1 is SGHTA and CDR2 is FQGNSA. This rearrangement joins TRBV7-2 to TRBJ2-5; the match to TRBD2 covers 7 bases. This clonotype was sampled from an adult with an advanced solid tumor such as melanoma, head and neck, liver or kidney cancer. The sample consisted of CD4+ or CD8+ T cells sorted from blood, taken in a trial of the OX40 agonist ivuxolimab. CDR3 coding DNA: TGTGCCAGCAGCTTAGCCGGGGGGAGGGAGACCCAGTACTTC. It specifies CASSLAGGRETQYF.